These T cell receptor beta chains were read from a single sample in a study of T-cell reconstitution after alpha-beta-depleted transplantation in children. Each CDR3 protein is one row after TCRdb ran MiXCR on the PCR reads. The repertoire consists of approximately 110,000 distinct CDR3 sequences, with roughly 23% occurring once and the leading ten covering roughly 10%. The sample was PBMCs, mostly from graft donor cells, taken 180 days after TCRalphabeta/CD19-depleted stem cell transplant. These receptors originate from a male patient aged 2-10 years who had a stem cell transplant for chronic granulomatous disease, so the T cells may come from the graft donor. Each CDR3 is given with its conserved first and last residue. The D gene is left open where the match is weak. Size tells how often a clone was seen (once, few, many) or the class of an expanded clone, and some rows leave it out.

d_call | cdr3_length | clone_size | j_call | v_call | cdr3_aa | cdr3_nt
TRBD2 | 16 | few | TRBJ2-7 | TRBV7-2 | CASSPGAGVVSYEQYF | TGTGCCAGCAGCCCGGGAGCGGGAGTCGTATCCTACGAGCAGTACTTC
TRBD2 | 14 | many | TRBJ2-7 | TRBV20-1 | CSATPSRERYEQYF | TGCAGTGCGACCCCCTCGCGGGAGCGCTACGAGCAGTACTTC
TRBD2 | 17 | many | TRBJ2-2 | TRBV9 | CASSPTFSGGYTGELFF | TGTGCCAGCAGCCCAACCTTTAGCGGGGGATACACCGGGGAGCTGTTTTTT
TRBD2 | 15 | once | TRBJ2-7 | TRBV20-1 | CSARVPKRELNEQYF | TGCAGTGCTAGAGTCCCTAAGCGGGAGTTAAACGAGCAGTACTTC
NA | 15 | NA | TRBJ1-2 | TRBV5-4 | CASSYGWGANYGYTF | TGTGCCAGCAGCTACGGGTGGGGAGCTAACTATGGCTACACCTTC
NA | 15 | NA | TRBJ1-1 | TRBV5-1 | CASGVADNMNTEAFF | TGCGCCAGCGGAGTGGCAGACAACATGAACACTGAAGCTTTCTTT
NA | 14 | few | TRBJ2-3 | TRBV5-1 | CASSLGGTADTQYF | TGCGCCAGCAGCTTGGGAGGGACGGCAGATACGCAGTATTTT
TRBD2 | 16 | NA | TRBJ2-1 | TRBV12-3/TRBV12-4 | CASSLLAGGPSNEQFF | TGTGCCAGCAGTCTATTAGCGGGAGGGCCGTCTAATGAGCAGTTCTTC
TRBD2 | 15 | many | TRBJ2-1 | TRBV3-1 | CASSRGLSSYNEQFF | TGTGCCAGCAGCCGGGGACTAAGCTCCTACAATGAGCAGTTCTTC
NA | 12 | few | TRBJ2-5 | TRBV5-8 | CASSFVLETQYF | TGTGCCAGCAGCTTTGTATTAGAGACCCAGTACTTC
NA | 13 | many | TRBJ1-4 | TRBV29-1 | CSALGGGDEKLFF | TGCAGTGCCCTGGGGGGAGGTGATGAAAAACTGTTTTTT
NA | 11 | NA | TRBJ2-7 | TRBV7-8 | CASSPAYEQYF | TGTGCCAGCAGCCCAGCTTACGAGCAGTACTTC
TRBD2 | 13 | few | TRBJ2-5 | TRBV29-1 | CSVRGGGEETQYF | TGCAGCGTTCGGGGGGGCGGGGAAGAGACCCAGTACTTC
NA | 13 | few | TRBJ2-6 | TRBV4-3 | CASSQDRGTVLTF | TGCGCCAGCAGCCAAGATCGGGGGACCGTCCTGACTTTC
TRBD1 | 16 | many | TRBJ2-5 | TRBV5-1 | CASSKTGLRNLETQYF | TGCGCCAGCAGCAAGACAGGGTTAAGGAATTTAGAGACCCAGTACTTC